The rows below give T cell receptor beta chains drawn from one sample of a study of graft-versus-host responses after intestinal transplantation. Assay used: immunoSEQ multiplex PCR; TCRdb lists only in-frame clones, some missing. The data show under 100,000 clones, more than 80% seen once. The source was PBMCs, collected roughly 68 weeks after intestinal transplant. Receptors were obtained from a human patient who received an intestinal transplant, so some T cells may come from the graft donor. The conserved cysteine and the conserved F or W are not part of the CDR3 here. The D gene is left open where the match is weak.

v_gene: TRBV18
d_gene: NA
CDR3aa: ASSPPTGGYNEQF

v_gene: TRBV29-1
d_gene: NA
CDR3aa: SVVRGGEQY

v_gene: TRBV5-1
d_gene: NA
CDR3aa: ASSFGESNYGYT

v_gene: TRBV10-3
d_gene: NA
CDR3aa: AISEGRPYEQY

v_gene: TRBV29-1
d_gene: NA
CDR3aa: SHGRGRDTQY

v_gene: TRBV7-9
d_gene: NA
CDR3aa: ASSAAPSYEQY

v_gene: TRBV6-5
d_gene: NA
CDR3aa: ASCVGNSPLH

v_gene: TRBV9
d_gene: NA
CDR3aa: ASRPGRGPGSKHGEAF

v_gene: TRBV7-9
d_gene: NA
CDR3aa: ASSLKGVSYNEQF

v_gene: TRBV7-8
d_gene: NA
CDR3aa: ASSMGSETQY

v_gene: TRBV13
d_gene: NA
CDR3aa: ASRDRTEGNTIY

v_gene: TRBV10-2
d_gene: NA
CDR3aa: ASRDGWQPQH

v_gene: TRBV6-6
d_gene: TRBD1
CDR3aa: AVRRQGWEQY

v_gene: TRBV7-6
d_gene: NA
CDR3aa: ASSYERGHGYT

v_gene: TRBV6-1
d_gene: NA
CDR3aa: ASTTGVWYGYT

v_gene: TRBV5-4
d_gene: TRBD2
CDR3aa: ASSLSASGGAYEQY

v_gene: TRBV27
d_gene: TRBD2
CDR3aa: ASSLWARSGGAFGDTQY

v_gene: TRBV10-2
d_gene: TRBD2
CDR3aa: ASNDGASGGAVYNEQF

v_gene: TRBV10-2
d_gene: TRBD1
CDR3aa: ASSFQTGEATEAF

v_gene: TRBV19
d_gene: TRBD1
CDR3aa: ASSIGGLGQETQY

v_gene: TRBV15
d_gene: TRBD1
CDR3aa: ATSRDRRDRGHNTEAF

v_gene: TRBV7-9
d_gene: NA
CDR3aa: ASSPGWGTYEQY

v_gene: TRBV6-5
d_gene: NA
CDR3aa: ASSADLRGNTEAF

v_gene: TRBV5-6
d_gene: NA
CDR3aa: ASSPGRGVYGYT

v_gene: TRBV7-3
d_gene: NA
CDR3aa: ASRLGPSHEQY

v_gene: TRBV5-1
d_gene: TRBD1
CDR3aa: ASLIYRGSNYGYT

v_gene: TRBV7-3
d_gene: TRBD2
CDR3aa: ASSRTSEETQY

v_gene: TRBV11-2
d_gene: TRBD1
CDR3aa: ASSANQGETEAF

v_gene: TRBV6-5
d_gene: NA
CDR3aa: ASSPNGVGNTEAF

v_gene: TRBV6-5
d_gene: NA
CDR3aa: ASSHGSTNEKLF

v_gene: TRBV5-1
d_gene: NA
CDR3aa: ASSLALVPLVNTEAF

v_gene: TRBV7-2
d_gene: NA
CDR3aa: ASSLAAGDQPQH

v_gene: TRBV6-5
d_gene: NA
CDR3aa: ASSYSMNTDTQY